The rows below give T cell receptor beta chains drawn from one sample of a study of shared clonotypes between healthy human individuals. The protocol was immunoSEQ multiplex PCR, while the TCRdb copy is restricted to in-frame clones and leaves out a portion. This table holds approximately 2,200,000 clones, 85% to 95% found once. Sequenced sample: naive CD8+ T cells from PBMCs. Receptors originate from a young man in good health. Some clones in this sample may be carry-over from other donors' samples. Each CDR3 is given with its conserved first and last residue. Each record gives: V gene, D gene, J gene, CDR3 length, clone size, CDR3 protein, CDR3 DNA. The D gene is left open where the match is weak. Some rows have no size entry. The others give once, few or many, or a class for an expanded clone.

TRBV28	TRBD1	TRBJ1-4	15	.	CASSPGDSSYEKLFF	TGTGCCAGCAGTCCAGGGGACAGCAGTTATGAAAAACTGTTTTTT
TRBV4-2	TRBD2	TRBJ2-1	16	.	CASSQVGGLSDNEQFF	TGTGCCAGCAGCCAAGTGGGGGGACTATCGGACAATGAGCAGTTCTTC
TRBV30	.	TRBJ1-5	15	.	CAWNSAANSNQPQHF	TGTGCCTGGAATTCGGCAGCGAATAGCAATCAGCCCCAGCATTTT
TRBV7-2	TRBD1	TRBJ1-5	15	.	CASSSGQISNQPQHF	TGTGCCAGCAGCTCGGGACAGATTAGCAATCAGCCCCAGCATTTT
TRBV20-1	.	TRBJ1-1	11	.	CSAGPSFEAFF	TGCAGTGCCGGCCCCAGCTTTGAAGCTTTCTTT
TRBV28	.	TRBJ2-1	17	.	CASSTRFGGQTYNEQFF	TGTGCCAGCAGTACCCGATTTGGGGGGCAAACCTACAATGAGCAGTTCTTC
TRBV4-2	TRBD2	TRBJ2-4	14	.	CASSQERRGDIQYF	TGTGCCAGCAGCCAAGAACGGCGGGGGGACATTCAGTACTTC
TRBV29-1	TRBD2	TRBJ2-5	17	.	CSVEEVAGDLRFGTQYF	TGCAGCGTTGAAGAGGTAGCGGGAGACTTACGGTTCGGGACCCAGTACTTC
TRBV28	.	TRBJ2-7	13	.	CASSLFRSSEQYF	TGTGCCAGCAGTTTATTCCGGTCGTCCGAGCAGTACTTC
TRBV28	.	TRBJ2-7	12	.	CASSFGSYEQYF	TGTGCCAGCAGTTTCGGCAGCTACGAGCAGTACTTC
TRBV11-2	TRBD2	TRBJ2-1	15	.	CASSLETGTSGRQFF	TGTGCCAGCAGCTTAGAAACGGGGACTAGCGGCAGACAGTTCTTC
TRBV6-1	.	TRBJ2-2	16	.	CASSVDQGVDTGELFF	TGTGCCAGCAGTGTTGATCAGGGTGTGGACACCGGGGAGCTGTTTTTT
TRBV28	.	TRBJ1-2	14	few	CASSPHSSGLGYTF	TGTGCCAGCAGTCCCCATTCGTCCGGTTTGGGCTACACCTTC
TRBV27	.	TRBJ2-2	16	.	CASSLLGASNTGELFF	TGTGCCAGCAGTTTATTGGGAGCATCGAACACCGGGGAGCTGTTTTTT
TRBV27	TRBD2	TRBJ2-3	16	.	CASNPRTSRSTDTQYF	TGTGCCAGCAACCCCCGGACTAGCAGAAGCACAGATACGCAGTATTTT
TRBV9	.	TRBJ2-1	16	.	CASSVRGASSYNEQFF	TGTGCCAGCAGCGTGAGGGGAGCGAGCTCCTACAATGAGCAGTTCTTC
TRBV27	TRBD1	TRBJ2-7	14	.	CASSRGTGLGEQYF	TGTGCCAGCAGTCGCGGGACAGGCCTAGGGGAGCAGTACTTC
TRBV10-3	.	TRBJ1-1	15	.	CAISVFKVMNTEAFF	TGTGCCATCAGTGTTTTTAAAGTAATGAACACTGAAGCTTTCTTT
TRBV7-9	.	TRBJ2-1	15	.	CASSLDYQPYNEQFF	TGTGCCAGCAGCTTAGACTACCAACCTTACAATGAGCAGTTCTTC
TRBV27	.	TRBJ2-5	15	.	CASKDRKGESETQYF	TGTGCCAGCAAAGATCGGAAGGGAGAATCGGAGACCCAGTACTTC
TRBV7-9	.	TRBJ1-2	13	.	CASSPAGVYGYTF	TGTGCCAGCAGCCCGGCGGGGGTCTATGGCTACACCTTC
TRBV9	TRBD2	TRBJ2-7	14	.	CASSVMSSGYEQYF	TGTGCCAGCAGCGTAATGTCTAGCGGCTACGAGCAGTACTTC
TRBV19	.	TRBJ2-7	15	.	CASSPGQGVIYEQYF	TGTGCCAGTAGTCCGGGACAAGGAGTAATCTACGAGCAGTACTTC
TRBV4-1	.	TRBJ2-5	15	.	CASSQDRAQRGTQYF	TGCGCCAGCAGCCAAGATCGGGCCCAGAGAGGGACCCAGTACTTC
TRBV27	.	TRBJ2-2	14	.	CASSMGRRTGELFF	TGTGCCAGCAGTATGGGACGGCGGACCGGGGAGCTGTTTTTT
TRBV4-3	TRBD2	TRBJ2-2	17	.	CASSQDLAGTNTGELFF	TGCGCCAGCAGCCAAGATCTAGCGGGTACGAACACCGGGGAGCTGTTTTTT
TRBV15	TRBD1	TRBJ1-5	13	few	CATGTGRSQPQHF	TGTGCCACGGGGACAGGGAGGAGTCAGCCCCAGCATTTT
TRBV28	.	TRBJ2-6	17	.	CASSLEGGPSGANVLTF	TGTGCCAGCAGTTTAGAGGGAGGTCCCTCTGGGGCCAACGTCCTGACTTTC
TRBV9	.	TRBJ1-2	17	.	CASSPLLGGDNYGGYTF	TGTGCCAGCAGCCCACTCTTGGGAGGGGACAATTATGGGGGCTACACCTTC
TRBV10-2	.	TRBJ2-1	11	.	CASSDRDEQFF	TGCGCCAGCAGTGATAGGGATGAGCAGTTCTTC
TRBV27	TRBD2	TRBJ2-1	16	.	CASSLLLGEGVNEQFF	TGTGCCAGCAGTTTATTATTGGGGGAGGGCGTCAATGAGCAGTTCTTC
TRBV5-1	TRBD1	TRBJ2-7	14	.	CASSFSGTAYEQYF	TGCGCCAGCAGCTTCTCCGGGACAGCCTACGAGCAGTACTTC
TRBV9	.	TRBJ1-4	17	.	CASSETWAFGPYEKLFF	TGTGCCAGCAGCGAAACTTGGGCCTTCGGCCCCTATGAAAAACTGTTTTTT
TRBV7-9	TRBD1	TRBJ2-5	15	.	CASSRLGQGNETQYF	TGTGCCAGCAGCCGACTCGGACAGGGGAATGAGACCCAGTACTTC
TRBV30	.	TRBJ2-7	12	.	CAWSPVGAEQYF	TGTGCCTGGAGCCCCGTAGGCGCCGAGCAGTACTTC
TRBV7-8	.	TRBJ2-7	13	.	CASSFDDGLERNF	TGTGCCAGCAGCTTCGACGACGGGCTCGAGAGGAACTTC
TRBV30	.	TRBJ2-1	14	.	CAWEGGGGYNEQFF	TGTGCCTGGGAAGGGGGCGGGGGTTACAATGAGCAGTTCTTC
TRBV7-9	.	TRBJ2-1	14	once	CASSLELVGNEQFF	TGTGCCAGCAGCTTAGAGCTAGTGGGGAATGAGCAGTTCTTC
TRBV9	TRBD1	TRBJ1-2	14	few	CASSGRTGQLPPTF	TGTGCCAGCAGCGGTCGGACAGGCCAACTTCCTCCCACCTTC
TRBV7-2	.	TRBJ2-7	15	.	CASSSHPWGPNEQYF	TGTGCCAGCAGCTCGCATCCGTGGGGGCCCAACGAGCAGTACTTC
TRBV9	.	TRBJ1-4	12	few	CASSSANEKLFF	TGTGCCAGCAGTTCCGCTAATGAAAAACTGTTTTTT
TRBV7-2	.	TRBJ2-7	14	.	CASSLAPAEYEQYF	TGTGCCAGCAGCTTAGCACCGGCGGAATACGAGCAGTACTTC
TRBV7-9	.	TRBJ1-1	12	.	CASSLIINEAFF	TGTGCCAGCAGCTTAATCATTAATGAAGCTTTCTTT
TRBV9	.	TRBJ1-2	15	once	CASSHGTDGDYGYTF	TGTGCCAGCAGCCATGGGACGGACGGTGACTATGGCTACACCTTC
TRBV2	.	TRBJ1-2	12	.	CASSEAIYGYTF	TGTGCCAGCAGTGAAGCGATTTATGGCTACACCTTC
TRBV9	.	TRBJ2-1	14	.	CASSVGQLYHEQFF	TGTGCCAGCAGCGTAGGACAGCTCTACCATGAGCAGTTCTTC
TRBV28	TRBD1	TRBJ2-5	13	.	CASSRQGRETQYF	TGTGCCAGCAGCCGACAGGGTCGAGAGACCCAGTACTTC
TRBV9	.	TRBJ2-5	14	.	CASSVEGFGETQYF	TGTGCCAGCAGCGTAGAGGGCTTCGGTGAGACCCAGTACTTC
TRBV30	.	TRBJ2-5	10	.	CAWSTETQYF	TGTGCCTGGAGTACGGAAACCCAGTACTTC
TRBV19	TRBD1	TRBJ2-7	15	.	CASSIGTGSPYEQYF	TGTGCCAGTAGTATAGGGACAGGGAGCCCCTACGAGCAGTACTTC
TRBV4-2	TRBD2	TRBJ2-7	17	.	CASSQDLLSGSAYEQYF	TGTGCCAGCAGCCAAGATCTTTTGAGCGGGAGCGCCTACGAGCAGTACTTC
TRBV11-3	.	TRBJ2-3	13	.	CASSLGSTDTQYF	TGTGCCAGCAGCCTGGGCAGCACAGATACGCAGTATTTT
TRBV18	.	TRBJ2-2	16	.	CASSPGRVGDTGELFF	TGTGCCAGCTCACCGGGCAGGGTCGGGGACACCGGGGAGCTGTTTTTT